This T cell receptor (beta chain) was profiled in a study of T cell changes during pregnancy in multiple sclerosis. Sequenced by immunoSEQ multiplex PCR; TCRdb stores in-frame clones only, minus some. The sample contains 95,000 to 110,000 clones, approximately 90% of which appear only once. This CDR3 contains 14 residues. V was clipped by 0 bases and J by 5 bases, with 10 bases between them. Germline CDR1 SGDLS, CDR2 YYNGEE. The specimen comprised peripheral blood, sampled after pregnancy. V and J are TRBV9 and TRBJ2-3; possible D gene TRBD1, 6 bases. The source is a female donor with multiple sclerosis, enrolled in a pregnancy study. The CDR3 DNA is TGTGCCAGCAGCGTAGCTCGACAGGAAGATACGCAGTATTTT. Translated, it gives CASSVARQEDTQYF.